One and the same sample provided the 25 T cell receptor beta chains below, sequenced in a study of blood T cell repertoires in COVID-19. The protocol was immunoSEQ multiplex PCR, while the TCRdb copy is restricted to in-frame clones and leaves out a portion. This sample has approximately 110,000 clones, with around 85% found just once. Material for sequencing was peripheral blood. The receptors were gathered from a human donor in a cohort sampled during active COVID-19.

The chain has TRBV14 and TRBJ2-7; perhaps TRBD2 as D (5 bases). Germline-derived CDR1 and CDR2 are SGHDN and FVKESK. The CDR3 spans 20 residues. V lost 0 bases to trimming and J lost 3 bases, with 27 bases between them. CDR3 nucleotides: TGTGCCAGCAGCCAAGAAAGGAAGATCGGTTCTGGCGGGTACTACTACGAGCAGTACTTC. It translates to CASSQERKIGSGGYYYEQYF.

This CDR3 is CASSPRQGSAQYF. The CDR3 DNA follows: TGTGCCAGCAGCCCGCGACAGGGAAGCGCGCAGTATTTT. The rearrangement uses TRBV7-9 and TRBJ2-3; 7 positions agree with TRBD1. Germline assignment: CDR1 SEHNR and CDR2 FQNEAQ (reference sequence). Trimming at V came to 5 bases and at J to 10 bases, leaving 9 bases not matched to a gene. The CDR3 has 13 residues.

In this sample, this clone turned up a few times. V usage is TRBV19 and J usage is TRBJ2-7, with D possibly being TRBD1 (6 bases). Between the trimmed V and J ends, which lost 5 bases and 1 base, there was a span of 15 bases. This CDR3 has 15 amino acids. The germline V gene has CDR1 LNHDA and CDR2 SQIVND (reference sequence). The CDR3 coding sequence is TGTGCCAGTAGTCCCCTCAGGGGCTCTTCCTACGAGCAGTACTTC. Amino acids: CASSPLRGSSYEQYF.

The CDR3 here is CASSIGHALGAFF. The CDR3 DNA follows: TGTGCCAGCAGCATCGGACACGCTTTGGGCGCTTTCTTT. The V call is TRBV7-2, the J call TRBJ1-1; D might be TRBD1 (5 bases). Germline-derived CDR1 and CDR2 are SGHTA and FQGNSA. This CDR3 has 13 residues. V shed 5 bases and J shed 11 bases, with 18 bases lying between them.

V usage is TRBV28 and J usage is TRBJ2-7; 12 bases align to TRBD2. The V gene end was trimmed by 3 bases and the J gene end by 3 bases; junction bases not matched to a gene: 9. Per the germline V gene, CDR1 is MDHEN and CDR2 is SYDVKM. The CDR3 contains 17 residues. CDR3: CASSFRTSGTINYEQYF. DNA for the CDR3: TGTGCCAGCAGTTTCCGGACTAGCGGGACGATAAACTACGAGCAGTACTTC.

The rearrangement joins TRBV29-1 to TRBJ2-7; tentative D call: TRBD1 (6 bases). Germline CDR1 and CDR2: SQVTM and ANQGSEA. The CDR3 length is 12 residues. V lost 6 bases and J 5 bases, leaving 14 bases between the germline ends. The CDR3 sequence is CSVHTGIHEQYF. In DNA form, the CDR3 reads TGCAGCGTACACACAGGGATCCACGAGCAGTACTTC.

CDR3 in amino acids: CASSYGGLSSGNTIYF. Written as DNA, the CDR3 is TGTGCCAGCAGTTACGGGGGCCTGAGCTCTGGAAACACCATATATTTT. The rearrangement links TRBV6-2 or TRBV6-3 to TRBJ1-3; maybe TRBD1 (6 bases). The CDR3 runs 16 residues. CDR1 is MNHEY, CDR2 SVGEGT, per germline. V was pared by 2 bases and J by 0 bases, with 11 bases between.

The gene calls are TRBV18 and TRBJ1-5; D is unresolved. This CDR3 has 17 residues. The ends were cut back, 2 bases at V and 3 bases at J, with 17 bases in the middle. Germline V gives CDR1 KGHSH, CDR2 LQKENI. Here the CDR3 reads CASSPRPEGTYNQPQHF. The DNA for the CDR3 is TGTGCCAGCTCACCAAGGCCGGAGGGAACGTACAATCAGCCCCAGCATTTT. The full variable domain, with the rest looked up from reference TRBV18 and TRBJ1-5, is NAGVMQNPRHLVRRRGQEARLRCSPMKGHSHVYWYRQLPEEGLKFMVYLQKENIIDESGMPKERFSAEFPKEGPSILRIQQVVRGDSAAYFCASSPRPEGTYNQPQHFGDGTRLSIL.

In DNA form, the CDR3 reads TGTGCCTGGACCTTCGGGGACAGAGGCGAGCAGTACTTC. Protein product: CAWTFGDRGEQYF. V is TRBV30 and J is TRBJ2-7; 7 bases match TRBD1. The CDR3 has 13 amino acids. Germline-derived CDR1 and CDR2 are GTSNPN and SVGIG (reference sequence). V lost 4 bases to trimming and J lost 6 bases; unmatched junction nucleotides: 9.

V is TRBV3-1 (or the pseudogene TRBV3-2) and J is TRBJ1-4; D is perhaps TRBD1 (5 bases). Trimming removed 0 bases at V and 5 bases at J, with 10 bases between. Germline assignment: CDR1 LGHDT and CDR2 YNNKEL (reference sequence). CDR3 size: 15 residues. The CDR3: CASSQDAGGNEKLFF. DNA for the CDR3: TGTGCCAGCAGCCAAGATGCGGGGGGAAATGAAAAACTGTTTTTT.

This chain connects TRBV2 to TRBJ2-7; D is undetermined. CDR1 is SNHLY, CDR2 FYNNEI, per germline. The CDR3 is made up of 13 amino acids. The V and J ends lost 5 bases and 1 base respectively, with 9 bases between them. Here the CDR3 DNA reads TGTGCCAGCAGTCCGCCGGGTTCCTACGAGCAGTACTTC. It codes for CASSPPGSYEQYF.

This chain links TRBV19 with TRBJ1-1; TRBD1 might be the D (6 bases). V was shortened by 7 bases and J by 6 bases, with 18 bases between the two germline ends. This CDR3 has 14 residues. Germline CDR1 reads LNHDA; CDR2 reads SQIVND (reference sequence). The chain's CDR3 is CASKAPGQRAEAFF. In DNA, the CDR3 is TGTGCCAGTAAAGCTCCGGGACAAAGGGCTGAAGCTTTCTTT.

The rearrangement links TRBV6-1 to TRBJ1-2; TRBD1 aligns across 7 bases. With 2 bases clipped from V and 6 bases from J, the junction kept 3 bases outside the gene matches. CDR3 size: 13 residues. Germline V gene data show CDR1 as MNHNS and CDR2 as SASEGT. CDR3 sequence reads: CASSEQGENGYTF. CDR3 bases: TGTGCCAGCAGTGAACAGGGGGAGAATGGCTACACCTTC.

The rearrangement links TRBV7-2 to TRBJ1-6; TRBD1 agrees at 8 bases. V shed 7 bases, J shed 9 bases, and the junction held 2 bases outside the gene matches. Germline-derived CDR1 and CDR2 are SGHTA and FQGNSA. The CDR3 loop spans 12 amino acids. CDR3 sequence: CASNDRGSPLHF. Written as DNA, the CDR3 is TGTGCCAGCAACGACAGGGGTTCACCCCTCCACTTT.

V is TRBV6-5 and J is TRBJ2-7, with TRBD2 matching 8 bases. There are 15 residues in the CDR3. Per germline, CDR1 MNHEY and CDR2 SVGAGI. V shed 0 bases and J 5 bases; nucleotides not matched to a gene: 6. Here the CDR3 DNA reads TGTGCCAGCAGTTACTCGCCGGGGGGGCCTCACGAGCAGTACTTC. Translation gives CASSYSPGGPHEQYF.

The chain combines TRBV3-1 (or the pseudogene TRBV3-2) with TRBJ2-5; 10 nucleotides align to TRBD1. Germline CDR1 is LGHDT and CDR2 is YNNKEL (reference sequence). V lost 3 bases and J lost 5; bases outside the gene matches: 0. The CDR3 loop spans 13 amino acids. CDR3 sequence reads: CASSQDRGETQYF. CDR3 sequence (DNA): TGTGCCAGCAGCCAGGACAGGGGGGAGACCCAGTACTTC.

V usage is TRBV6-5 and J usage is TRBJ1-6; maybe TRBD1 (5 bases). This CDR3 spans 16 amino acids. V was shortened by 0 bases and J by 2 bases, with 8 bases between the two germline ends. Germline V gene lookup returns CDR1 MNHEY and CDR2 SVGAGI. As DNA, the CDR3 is TGTGCCAGCAGTTACTCAGGGGTCACCTATAATTCACCCCTCCACTTT. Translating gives CASSYSGVTYNSPLHF.

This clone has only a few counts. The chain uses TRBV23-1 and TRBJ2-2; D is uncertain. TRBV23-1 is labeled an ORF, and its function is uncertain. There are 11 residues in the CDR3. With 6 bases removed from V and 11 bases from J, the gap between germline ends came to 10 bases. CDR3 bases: TGCGCCAGCAGCCGGCAGGCCGAGCTGTTTTTT. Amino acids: CASSRQAELFF.

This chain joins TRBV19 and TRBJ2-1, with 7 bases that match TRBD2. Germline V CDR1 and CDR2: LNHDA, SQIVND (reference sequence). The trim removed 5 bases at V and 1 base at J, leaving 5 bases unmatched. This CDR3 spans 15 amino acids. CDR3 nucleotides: TGTGCCAGTAGTGAGGCGGGGGAATCCTACAATGAGCAGTTCTTC. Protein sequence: CASSEAGESYNEQFF.

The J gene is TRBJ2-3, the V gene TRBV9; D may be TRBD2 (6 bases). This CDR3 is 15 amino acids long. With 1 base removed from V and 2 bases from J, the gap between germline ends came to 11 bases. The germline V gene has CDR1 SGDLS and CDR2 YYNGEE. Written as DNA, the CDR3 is TGTGCCAGCAGCGTACTGGAGGGGTCCACAGATACGCAGTATTTT. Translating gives CASSVLEGSTDTQYF. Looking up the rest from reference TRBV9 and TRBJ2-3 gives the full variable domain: DSGVTQTPKHLITATGQRVTLRCSPRSGDLSVYWYQQSLDQGLQFLIQYYNGEERAKGNILERFSAQQFPDLHSELNLSSLELGDSALYFCASSVLEGSTDTQYFGPGTRLTVL.

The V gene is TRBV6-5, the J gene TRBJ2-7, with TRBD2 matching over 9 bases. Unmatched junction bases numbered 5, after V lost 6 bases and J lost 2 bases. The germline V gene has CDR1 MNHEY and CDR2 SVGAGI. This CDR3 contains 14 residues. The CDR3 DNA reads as TGTGCCAGCAGCCTAGCGGGGAAAGCCTACGAGCAGTACTTC. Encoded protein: CASSLAGKAYEQYF.

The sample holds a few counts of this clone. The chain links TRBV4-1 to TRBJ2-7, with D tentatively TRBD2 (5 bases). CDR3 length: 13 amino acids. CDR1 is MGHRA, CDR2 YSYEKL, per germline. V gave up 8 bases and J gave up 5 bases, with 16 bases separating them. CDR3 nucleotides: TGCGCCAGCGGACTGGGCCTTTGGGACGAGCAGTACTTC. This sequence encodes CASGLGLWDEQYF.

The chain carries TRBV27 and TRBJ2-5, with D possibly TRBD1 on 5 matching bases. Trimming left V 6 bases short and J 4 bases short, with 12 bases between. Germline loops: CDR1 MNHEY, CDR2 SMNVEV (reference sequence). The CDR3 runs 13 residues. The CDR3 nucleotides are TGTGCCAGCAGAGGGGTCTGGGCAGAGACCCAGTACTTC. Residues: CASRGVWAETQYF.

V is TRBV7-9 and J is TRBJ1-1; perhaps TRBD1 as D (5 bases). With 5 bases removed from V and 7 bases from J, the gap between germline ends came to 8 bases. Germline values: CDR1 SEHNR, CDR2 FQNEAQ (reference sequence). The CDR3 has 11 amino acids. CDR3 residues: CASSRQSEAFF. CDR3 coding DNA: TGTGCCAGCAGCCGACAGAGTGAAGCTTTCTTT.

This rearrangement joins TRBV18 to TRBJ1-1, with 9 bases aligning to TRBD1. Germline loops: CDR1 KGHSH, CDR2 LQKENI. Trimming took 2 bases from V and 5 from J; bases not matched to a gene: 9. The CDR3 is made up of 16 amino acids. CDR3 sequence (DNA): TGTGCCAGCTCACCAGGACAGGGGAATCTGGGGACTGAAGCTTTCTTT. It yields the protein CASSPGQGNLGTEAFF.